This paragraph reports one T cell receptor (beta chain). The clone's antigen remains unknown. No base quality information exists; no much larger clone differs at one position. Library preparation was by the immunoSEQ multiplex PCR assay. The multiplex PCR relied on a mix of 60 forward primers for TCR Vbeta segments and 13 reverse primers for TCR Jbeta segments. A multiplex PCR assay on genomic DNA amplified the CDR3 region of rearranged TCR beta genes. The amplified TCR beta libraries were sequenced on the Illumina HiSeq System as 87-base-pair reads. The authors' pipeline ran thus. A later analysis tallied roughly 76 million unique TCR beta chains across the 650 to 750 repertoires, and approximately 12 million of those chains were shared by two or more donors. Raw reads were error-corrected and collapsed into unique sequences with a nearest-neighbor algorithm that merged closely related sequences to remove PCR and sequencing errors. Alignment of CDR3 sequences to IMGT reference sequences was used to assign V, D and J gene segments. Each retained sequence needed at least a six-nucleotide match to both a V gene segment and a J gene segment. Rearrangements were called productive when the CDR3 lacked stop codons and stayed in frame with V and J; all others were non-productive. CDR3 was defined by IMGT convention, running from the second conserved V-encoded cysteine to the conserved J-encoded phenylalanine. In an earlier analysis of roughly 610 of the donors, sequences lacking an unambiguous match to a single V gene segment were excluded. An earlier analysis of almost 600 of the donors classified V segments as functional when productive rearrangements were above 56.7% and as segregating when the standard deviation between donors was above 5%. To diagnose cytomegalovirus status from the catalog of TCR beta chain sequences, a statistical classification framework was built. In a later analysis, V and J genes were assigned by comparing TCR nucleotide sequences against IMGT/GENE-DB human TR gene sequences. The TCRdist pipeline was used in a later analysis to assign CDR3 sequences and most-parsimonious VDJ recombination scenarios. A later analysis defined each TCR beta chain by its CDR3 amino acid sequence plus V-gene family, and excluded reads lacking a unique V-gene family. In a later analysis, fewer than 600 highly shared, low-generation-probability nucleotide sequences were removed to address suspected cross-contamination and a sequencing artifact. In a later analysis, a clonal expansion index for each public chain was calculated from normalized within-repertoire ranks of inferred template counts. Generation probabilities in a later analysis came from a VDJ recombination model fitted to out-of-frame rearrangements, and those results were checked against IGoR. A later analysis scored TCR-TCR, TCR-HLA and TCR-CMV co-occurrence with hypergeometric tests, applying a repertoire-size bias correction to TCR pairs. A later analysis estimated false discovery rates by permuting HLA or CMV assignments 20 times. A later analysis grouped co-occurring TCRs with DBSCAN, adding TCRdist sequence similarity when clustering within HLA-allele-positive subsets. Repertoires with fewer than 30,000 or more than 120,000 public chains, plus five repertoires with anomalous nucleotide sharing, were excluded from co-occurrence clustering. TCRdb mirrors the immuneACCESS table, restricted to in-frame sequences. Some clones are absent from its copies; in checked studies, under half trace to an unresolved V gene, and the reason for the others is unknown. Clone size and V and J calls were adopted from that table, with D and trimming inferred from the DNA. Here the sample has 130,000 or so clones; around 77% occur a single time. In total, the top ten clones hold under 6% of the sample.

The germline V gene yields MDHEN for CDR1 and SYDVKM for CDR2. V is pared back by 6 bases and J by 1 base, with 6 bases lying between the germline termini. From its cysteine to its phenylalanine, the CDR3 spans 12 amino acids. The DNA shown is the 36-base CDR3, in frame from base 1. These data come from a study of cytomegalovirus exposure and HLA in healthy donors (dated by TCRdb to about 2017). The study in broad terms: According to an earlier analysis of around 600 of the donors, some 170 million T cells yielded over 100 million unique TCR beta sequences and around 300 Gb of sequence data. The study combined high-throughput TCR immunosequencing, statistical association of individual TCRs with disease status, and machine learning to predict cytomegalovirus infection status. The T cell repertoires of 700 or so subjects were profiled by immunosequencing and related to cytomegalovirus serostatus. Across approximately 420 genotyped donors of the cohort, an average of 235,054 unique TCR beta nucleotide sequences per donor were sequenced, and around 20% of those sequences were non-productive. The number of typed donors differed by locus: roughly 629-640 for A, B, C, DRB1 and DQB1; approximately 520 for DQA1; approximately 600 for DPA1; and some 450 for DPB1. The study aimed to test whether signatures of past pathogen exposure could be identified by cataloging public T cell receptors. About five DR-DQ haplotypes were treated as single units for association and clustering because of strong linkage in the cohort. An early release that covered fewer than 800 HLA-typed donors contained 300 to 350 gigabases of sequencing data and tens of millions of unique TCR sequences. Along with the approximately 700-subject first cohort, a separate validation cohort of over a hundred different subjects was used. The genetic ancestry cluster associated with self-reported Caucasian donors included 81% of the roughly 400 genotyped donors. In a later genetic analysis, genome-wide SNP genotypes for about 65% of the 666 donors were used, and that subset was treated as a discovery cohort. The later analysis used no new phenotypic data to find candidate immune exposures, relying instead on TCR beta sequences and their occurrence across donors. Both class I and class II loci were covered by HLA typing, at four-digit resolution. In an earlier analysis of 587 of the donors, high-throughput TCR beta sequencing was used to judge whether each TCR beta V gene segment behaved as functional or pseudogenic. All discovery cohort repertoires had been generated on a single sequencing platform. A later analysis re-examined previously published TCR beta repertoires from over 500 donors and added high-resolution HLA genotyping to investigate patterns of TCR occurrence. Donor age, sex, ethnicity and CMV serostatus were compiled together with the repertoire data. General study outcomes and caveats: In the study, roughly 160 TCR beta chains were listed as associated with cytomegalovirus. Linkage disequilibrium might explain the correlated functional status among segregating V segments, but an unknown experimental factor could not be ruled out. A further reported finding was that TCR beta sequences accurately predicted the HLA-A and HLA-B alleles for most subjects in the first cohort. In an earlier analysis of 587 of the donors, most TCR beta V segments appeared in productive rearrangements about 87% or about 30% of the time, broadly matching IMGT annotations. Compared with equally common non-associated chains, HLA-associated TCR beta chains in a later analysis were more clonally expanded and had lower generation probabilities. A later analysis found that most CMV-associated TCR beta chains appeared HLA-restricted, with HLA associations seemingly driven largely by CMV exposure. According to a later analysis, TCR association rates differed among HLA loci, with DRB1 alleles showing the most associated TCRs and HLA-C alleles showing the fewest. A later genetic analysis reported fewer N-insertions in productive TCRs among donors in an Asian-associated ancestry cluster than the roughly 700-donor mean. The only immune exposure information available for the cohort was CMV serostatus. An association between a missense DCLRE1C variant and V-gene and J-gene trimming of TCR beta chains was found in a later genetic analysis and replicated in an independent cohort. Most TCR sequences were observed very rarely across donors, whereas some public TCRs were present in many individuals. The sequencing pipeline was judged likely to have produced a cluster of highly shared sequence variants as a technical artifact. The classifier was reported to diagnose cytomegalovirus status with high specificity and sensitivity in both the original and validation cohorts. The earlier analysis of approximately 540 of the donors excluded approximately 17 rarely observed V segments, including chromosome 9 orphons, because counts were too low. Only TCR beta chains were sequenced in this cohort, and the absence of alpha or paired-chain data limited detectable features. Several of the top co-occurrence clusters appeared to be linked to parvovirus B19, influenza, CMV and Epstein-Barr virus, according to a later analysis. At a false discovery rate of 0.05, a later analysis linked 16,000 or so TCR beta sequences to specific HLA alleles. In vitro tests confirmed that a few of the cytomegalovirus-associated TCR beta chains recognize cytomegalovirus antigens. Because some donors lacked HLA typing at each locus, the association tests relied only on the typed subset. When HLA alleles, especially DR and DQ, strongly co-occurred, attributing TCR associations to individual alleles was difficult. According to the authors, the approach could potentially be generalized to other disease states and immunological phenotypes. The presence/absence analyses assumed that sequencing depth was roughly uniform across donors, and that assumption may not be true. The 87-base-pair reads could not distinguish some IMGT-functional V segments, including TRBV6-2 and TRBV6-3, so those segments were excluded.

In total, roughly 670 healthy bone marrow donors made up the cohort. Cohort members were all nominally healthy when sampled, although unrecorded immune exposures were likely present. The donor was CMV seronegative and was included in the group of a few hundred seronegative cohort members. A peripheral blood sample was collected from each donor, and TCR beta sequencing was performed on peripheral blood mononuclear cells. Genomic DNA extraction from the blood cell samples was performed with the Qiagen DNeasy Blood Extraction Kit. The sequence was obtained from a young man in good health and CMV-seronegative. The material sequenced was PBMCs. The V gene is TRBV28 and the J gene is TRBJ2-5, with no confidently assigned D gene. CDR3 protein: CASSPFQETQYF. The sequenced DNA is TGTGCCAGCAGCCCCTTCCAAGAGACCCAGTACTTC.